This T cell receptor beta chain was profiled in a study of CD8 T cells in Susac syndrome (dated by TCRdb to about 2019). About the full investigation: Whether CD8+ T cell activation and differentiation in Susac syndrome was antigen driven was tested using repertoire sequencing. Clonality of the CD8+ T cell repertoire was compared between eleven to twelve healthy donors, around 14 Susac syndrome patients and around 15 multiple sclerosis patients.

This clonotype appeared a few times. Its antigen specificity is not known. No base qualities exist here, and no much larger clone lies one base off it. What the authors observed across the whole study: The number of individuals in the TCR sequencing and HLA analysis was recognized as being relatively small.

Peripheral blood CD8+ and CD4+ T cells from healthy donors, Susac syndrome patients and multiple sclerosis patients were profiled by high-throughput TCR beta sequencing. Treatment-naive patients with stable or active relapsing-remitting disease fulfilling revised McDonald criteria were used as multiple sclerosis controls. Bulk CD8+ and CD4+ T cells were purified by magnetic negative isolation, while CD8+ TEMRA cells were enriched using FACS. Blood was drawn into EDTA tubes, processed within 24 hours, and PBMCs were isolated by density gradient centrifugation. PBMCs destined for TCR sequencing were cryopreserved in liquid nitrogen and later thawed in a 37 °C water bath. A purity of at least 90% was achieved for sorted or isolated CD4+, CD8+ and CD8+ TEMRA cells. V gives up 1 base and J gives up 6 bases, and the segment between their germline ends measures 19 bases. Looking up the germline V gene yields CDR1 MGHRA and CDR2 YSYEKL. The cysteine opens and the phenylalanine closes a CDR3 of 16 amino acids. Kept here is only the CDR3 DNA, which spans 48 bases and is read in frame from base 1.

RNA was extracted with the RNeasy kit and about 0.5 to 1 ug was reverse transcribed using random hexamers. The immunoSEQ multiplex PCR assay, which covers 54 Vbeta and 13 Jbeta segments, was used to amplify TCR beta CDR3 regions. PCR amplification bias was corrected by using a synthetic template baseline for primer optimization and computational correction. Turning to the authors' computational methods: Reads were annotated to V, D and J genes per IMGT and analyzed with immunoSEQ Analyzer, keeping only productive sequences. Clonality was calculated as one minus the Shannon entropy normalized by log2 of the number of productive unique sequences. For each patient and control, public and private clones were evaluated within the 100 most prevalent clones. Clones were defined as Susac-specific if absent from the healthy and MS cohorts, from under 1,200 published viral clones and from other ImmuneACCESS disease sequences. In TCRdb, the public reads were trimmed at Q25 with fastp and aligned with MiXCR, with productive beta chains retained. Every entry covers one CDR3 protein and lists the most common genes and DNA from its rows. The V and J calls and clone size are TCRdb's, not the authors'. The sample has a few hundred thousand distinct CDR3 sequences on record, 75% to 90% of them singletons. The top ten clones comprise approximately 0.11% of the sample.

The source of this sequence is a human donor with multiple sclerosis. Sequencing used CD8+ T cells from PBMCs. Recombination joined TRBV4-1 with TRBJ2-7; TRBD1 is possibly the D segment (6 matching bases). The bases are TGCGCCAGCAGCCAAGTAGCGAGCAGGGGAGAGGGCGAGCAGTACTTC. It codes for CASSQVASRGEGEQYF.